The entry below describes one T cell receptor (beta chain). Its antigen is unidentified. These data originate in a study of shared clonotypes between healthy human individuals. As for the study in general: Participating donors consisted of two women and three men aged 18 to 49.

From germline, CDR1 is MNHNY and CDR2 SVGAGI (reference sequence). This CDR3 is built from 12 residues. V lost 2 bases to trimming and J lost 1 base, with 3 bases between them. Study observations and caveats: A few donors showed sharing of approximately 5% of naive CD4 clonotypes. Larger richness was generally estimated for naive than memory subsets.

Data came from immunoSEQ multiplex PCR; TCRdb stores just in-frame clones and leaves some out. The profile shows about 2 million clones, roughly 95% of them singletons. The chain uses TRBV6-6 and TRBJ2-7; D is unclear. The receptor was isolated from a man between 18 and 35 years old in good health. What was sequenced was naive CD4+ T cells sorted from blood. Subset of the sample: CD45RA+ positively selected. CDR3 sequence reads: CASSYQSYEQYF. CDR3 nucleotides: TGTGCCAGCAGTTACCAATCCTACGAGCAGTACTTC.